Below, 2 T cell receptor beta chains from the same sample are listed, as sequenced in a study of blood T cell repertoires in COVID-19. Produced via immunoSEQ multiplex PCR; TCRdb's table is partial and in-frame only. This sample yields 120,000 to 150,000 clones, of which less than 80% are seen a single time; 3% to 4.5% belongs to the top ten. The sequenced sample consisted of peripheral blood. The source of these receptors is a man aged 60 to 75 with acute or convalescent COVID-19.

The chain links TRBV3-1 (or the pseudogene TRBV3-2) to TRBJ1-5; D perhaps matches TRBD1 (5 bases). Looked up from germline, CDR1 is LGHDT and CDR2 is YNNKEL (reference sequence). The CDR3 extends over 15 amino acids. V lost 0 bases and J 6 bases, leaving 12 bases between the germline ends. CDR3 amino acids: CASSQDFQGGQPQHF. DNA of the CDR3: TGTGCCAGCAGCCAAGATTTCCAGGGTGGTCAGCCCCAGCATTTT.

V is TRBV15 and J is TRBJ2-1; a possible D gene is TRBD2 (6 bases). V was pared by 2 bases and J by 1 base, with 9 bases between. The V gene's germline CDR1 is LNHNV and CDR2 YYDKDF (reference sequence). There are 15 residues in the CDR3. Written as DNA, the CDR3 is TGTGCCACCAGCAGATCTGGGGGGTCCTACAATGAGCAGTTCTTC. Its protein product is CATSRSGGSYNEQFF. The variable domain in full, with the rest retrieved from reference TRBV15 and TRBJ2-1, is DAMVIQNPRYQVTQFGKPVTLSCSQTLNHNVMYWYQQKSSQAPKLLFHYYDKDFNNEADTPDNFQSRRPNTSFCFLDIRSPGLGDTAMYLCATSRSGGSYNEQFFGPGTRLTVL.